This T cell receptor beta chain originates from a study of CD8 T cell repertoires and HIV-1 epitope variants. The overall study: T cells were stimulated with Twenty-five Gag and Nef peptides separately. 1M T cells were kept uncultured as a baseline.

On the immunoSEQ platform, TCR beta CDR3s were sequenced at survey depth. The table came from immunoSEQ multiplex PCR; TCRdb's copy has only in-frame clones and leaves some out. The table has roughly 4,700 clones, about three fifths seen once. This clone ranks as large. Its cognate antigen is unknown. Sequenced input: cultured CD8+ T cells derived from PBMCs. This TCR was sampled from a male donor with HIV.

CDR3 bases: TGTGCCAGCAGCCCTGACAGGGACGGGCGAAACACCATATATTTT. Amino acid sequence: CASSPDRDGRNTIYF. The V gene is TRBV13, the J gene TRBJ1-3; TRBD1 agrees at 7 bases. From germline, CDR1 is PRHDT and CDR2 FYEKMQ (reference sequence). The CDR3 is 15 amino acids. With 5 bases clipped from V and 5 bases from J, the junction kept 9 bases outside the gene matches. The entire variable domain, with the rest obtained from reference TRBV13 and TRBJ1-3, is as follows: AAGVIQSPRHLIKEKRETATLKCYPIPRHDTVYWYQQGPGQDPQFLISFYEKMQSDKGSIPDRFSAQQFSDYHSELNMSSLELGDSALYFCASSPDRDGRNTIYFGEGSWLTVV.